Detailed here is one T cell receptor (beta chain). Its antigen is undetermined. Possible read error: a much larger clone is one base away. The data were taken from a study of breast tumors, draining lymph nodes, adjacent tissues. Study findings and constraints: Tumor TCR diversity was below lymph nodes but above nontumor tissue. Findings are consistent with lymph node origin and intratumoral expansion of most tumor T cells.

Breast cancer patients provided tissue from their axillary draining lymph nodes. MiXCR, applied by TCRdb to the multiplex PCR reads, yields one record per CDR3 protein. In the table there are 200,000 or so distinct CDR3 sequences, roughly 31% of which are singletons. Germline trimming cut 4 bases from V and 9 bases from J; bases unmatched to any gene: 12. Germline CDR1 SGHNT, CDR2 YENEEA. The CDR3 totals 16 residues. The TCR originated in a female donor with breast cancer. Some clones in this sample may be carry-over from other donors' samples. The sequencing input was axillary lymph node tissue. This rearrangement joins TRBV11-3 to TRBJ2-1, with 10 bases matching TRBD2. The CDR3 here is CASSYGLAAGPAEQFF. CDR3 in DNA: TGTGCCAGCAGCTACGGACTAGCGGCAGGGCCCGCTGAGCAGTTCTTC.